This T cell receptor beta chain stems from a study of molecular identifiers for immune sequencing clone quantification. Background on the study: The replicate experiment used RNA from roughly 21,000 or 96,000 naive CD8 cells. This RNA was split into five aliquots, and four of them were sequenced. General study findings and limits: Spike-in Jurkat TCR RNA from a single cell reportedly registered among about a million naive cells.

This clonotype was counted many times. As yet, its antigen is unknown. Construction of naive CD8 libraries employed about 20,000 to 1,100,000 sorted cells together with 10%, 30% or 50% RNA. From germline, CDR1 is MDHEN and CDR2 SYDVKM. V lost 6 bases to trimming and J lost 4 bases, with 12 bases between them. This CDR3 has 14 amino acids. TCRdb reanalysed the PCR reads using MiXCR and keeps one entry per CDR3 protein. The sample has 23,000 or so distinct CDR3 sequences, roughly 17% seen once. The rearrangement links TRBV28 to TRBJ2-2; D ambiguous. The sequence came from a human donor in good health. Some libraries in this study had Jurkat cell RNA spiked in. The specimen was naive CD8+ T cells from blood, with Jurkat cell RNA spiked in. Sample subset: FACS-sorted CD8+CD4-CCR7+CD45RA+ naive T cells. This chain's CDR3 is CASSYRRVTGELFF. The CDR3 region has the DNA TGTGCCAGCAGCTACCGCCGGGTCACCGGGGAGCTGTTTTTT.